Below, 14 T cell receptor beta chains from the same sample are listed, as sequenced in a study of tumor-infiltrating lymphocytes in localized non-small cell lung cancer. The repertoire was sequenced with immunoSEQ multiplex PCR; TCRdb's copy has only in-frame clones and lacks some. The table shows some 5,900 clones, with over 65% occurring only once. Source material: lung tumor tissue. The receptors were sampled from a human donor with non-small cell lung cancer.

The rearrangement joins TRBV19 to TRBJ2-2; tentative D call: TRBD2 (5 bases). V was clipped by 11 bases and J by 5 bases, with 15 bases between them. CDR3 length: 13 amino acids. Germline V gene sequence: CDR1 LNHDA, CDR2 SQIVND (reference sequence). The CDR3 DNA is TGTGCCGGTCAGGCCTCGGGGACCGGGGAGCTGTTTTTT. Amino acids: CAGQASGTGELFF.

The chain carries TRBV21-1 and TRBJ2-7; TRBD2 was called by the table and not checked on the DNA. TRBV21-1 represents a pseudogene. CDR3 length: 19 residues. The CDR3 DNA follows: TGTGCCAGCAGCAAAGTCATCGGGACTAGCGGGGGGGTCTCCTACGAGCAGTACTTC. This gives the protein CASSKVIGTSGGVSYEQYF.

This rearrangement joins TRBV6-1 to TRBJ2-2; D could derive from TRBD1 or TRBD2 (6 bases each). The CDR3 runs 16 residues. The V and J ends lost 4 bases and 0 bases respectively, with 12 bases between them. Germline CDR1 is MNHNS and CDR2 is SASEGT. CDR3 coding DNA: TGTGCCAGCAGTGGGGGGGCGGTTGCGAACACCGGGGAGCTGTTTTTT. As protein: CASSGGAVANTGELFF.

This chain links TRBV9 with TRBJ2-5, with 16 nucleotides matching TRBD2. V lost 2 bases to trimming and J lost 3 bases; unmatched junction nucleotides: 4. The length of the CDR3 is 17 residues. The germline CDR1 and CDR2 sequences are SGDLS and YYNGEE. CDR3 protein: CASSVGTSGGVEETQYF. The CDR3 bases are TGTGCCAGCAGCGTCGGGACTAGCGGGGGGGTCGAAGAGACCCAGTACTTC. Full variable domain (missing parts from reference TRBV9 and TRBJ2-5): DSGVTQTPKHLITATGQRVTLRCSPRSGDLSVYWYQQSLDQGLQFLIQYYNGEERAKGNILERFSAQQFPDLHSELNLSSLELGDSALYFCASSVGTSGGVEETQYFGPGTRLLVL.

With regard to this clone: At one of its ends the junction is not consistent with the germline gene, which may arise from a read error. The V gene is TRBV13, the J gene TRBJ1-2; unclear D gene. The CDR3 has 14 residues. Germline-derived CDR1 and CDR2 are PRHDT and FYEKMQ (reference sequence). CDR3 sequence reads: CASSLAGRNYGYTF. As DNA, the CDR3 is TGTGCCAGCAGCTTAGCGGGCAGGAACTACGGCTACACCTTC.

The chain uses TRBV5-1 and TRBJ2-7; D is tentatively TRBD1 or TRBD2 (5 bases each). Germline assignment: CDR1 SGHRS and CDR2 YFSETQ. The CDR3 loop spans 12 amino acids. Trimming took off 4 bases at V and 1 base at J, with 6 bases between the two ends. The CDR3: CASSEGSYEQYF. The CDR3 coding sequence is TGCGCCAGCAGCGAGGGGTCCTACGAGCAGTACTTC.

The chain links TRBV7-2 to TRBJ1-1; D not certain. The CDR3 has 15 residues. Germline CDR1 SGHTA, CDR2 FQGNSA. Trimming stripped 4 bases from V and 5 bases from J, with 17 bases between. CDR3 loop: CASSSRGGEGTEAFF. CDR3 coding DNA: TGTGCCAGCAGCTCCCGCGGTGGGGAAGGGACTGAAGCTTTCTTT.

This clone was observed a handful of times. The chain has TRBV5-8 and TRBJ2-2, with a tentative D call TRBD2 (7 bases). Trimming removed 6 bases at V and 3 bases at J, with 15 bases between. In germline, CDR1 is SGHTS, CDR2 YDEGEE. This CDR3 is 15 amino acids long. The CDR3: CASTLRGADTGELFF. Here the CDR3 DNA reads TGTGCCAGCACCCTCCGGGGGGCGGACACCGGGGAGCTGTTTTTT.

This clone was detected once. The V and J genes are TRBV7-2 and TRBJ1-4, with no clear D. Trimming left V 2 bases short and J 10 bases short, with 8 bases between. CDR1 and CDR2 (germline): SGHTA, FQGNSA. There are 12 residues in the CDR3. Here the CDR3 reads CASSLSHGKLFF. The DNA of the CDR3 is TGTGCCAGCAGCTTATCACACGGAAAACTGTTTTTT.

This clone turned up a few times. The CDR3 loop reads CASRPGAGNTEAFF. In DNA form, the CDR3 reads TGTGCCAGTAGGCCGGGGGCCGGGAACACTGAAGCTTTCTTT. The chain employs TRBV19 and TRBJ1-1, with D perhaps TRBD1 (6 bases). Germline loops: CDR1 LNHDA, CDR2 SQIVND (reference sequence). This CDR3 is 14 amino acids long. Trimming took off 6 bases at V and 1 base at J, with 12 bases between the two ends.

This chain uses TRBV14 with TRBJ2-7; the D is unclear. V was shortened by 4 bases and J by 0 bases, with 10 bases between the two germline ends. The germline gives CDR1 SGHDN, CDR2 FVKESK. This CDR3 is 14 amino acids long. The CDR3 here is CASSPTGPSYEQYF. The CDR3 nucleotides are TGTGCCAGCAGCCCCACCGGACCCTCCTACGAGCAGTACTTC. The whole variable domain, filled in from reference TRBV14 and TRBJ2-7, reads EAGVTQFPSHSVIEKGQTVTLRCDPISGHDNLYWYRRVMGKEIKFLLHFVKESKQDESGMPNNRFLAERTGGTYSTLKVQPAELEDSGVYFCASSPTGPSYEQYFGPGTRLTVT.

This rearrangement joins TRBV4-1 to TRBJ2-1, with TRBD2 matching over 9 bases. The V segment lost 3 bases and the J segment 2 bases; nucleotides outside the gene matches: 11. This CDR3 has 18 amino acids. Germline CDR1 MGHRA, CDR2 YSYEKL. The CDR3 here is CASSHRPSGEITYNEQFF. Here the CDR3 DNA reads TGCGCCAGCAGCCATCGGCCTAGCGGGGAGATAACCTACAATGAGCAGTTCTTC.

The CDR3 sequence: CASSLPGLPRYEQFF. CDR3 DNA: TGTGCCAGCAGCTTACCGGGACTTCCGCGGTATGAGCAGTTCTTC. V gene TRBV7-9 combines with J gene TRBJ2-1, with D tentatively TRBD2 (6 bases). Between the trimmed V and J ends, which lost 2 bases and 8 bases, there was a span of 16 bases. CDR3 length: 15 amino acids. CDR1 SEHNR and CDR2 FQNEAQ come from the germline V gene (reference sequence).

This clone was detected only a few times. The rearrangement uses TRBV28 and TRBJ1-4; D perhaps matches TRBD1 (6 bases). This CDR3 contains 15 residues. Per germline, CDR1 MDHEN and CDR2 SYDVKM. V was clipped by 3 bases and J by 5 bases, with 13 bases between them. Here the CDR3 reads CASSFQQGGNEKLFF. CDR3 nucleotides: TGTGCCAGCAGTTTTCAACAGGGAGGGAATGAAAAACTGTTTTTT.